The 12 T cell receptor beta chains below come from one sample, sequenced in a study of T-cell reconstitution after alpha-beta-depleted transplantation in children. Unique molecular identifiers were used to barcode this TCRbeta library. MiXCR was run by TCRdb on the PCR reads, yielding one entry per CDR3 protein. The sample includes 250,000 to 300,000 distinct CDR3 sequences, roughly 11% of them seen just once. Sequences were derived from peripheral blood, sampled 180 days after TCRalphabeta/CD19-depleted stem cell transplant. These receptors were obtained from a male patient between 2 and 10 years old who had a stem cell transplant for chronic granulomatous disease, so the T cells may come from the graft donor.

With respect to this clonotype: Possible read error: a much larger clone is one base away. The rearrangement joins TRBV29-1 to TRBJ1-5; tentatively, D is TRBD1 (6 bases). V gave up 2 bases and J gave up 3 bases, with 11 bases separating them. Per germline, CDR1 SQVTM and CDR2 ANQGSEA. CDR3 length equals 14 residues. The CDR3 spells CSVEQGTNNQPQHF. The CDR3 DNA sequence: TGCAGCGTTGAACAGGGGACTAACAATCAGCCCCAGCATTTT.

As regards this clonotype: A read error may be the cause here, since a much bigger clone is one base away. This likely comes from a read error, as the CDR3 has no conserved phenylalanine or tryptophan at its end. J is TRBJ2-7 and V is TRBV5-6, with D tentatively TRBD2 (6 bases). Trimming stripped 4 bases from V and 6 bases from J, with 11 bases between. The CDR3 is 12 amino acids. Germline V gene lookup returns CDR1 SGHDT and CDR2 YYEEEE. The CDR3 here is CASSRGGSEQYY. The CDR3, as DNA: TGTGCCAGCAGCCGGGGAGGCTCCGAGCAGTACTAC.

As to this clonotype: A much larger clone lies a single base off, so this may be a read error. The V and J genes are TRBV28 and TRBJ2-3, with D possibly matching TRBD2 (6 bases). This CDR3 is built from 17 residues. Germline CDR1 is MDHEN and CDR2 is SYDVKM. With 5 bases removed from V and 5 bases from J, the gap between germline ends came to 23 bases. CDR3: CASSTSRTGTSRDTQYF. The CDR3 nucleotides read TGTGCCAGCAGTACTTCACGTACCGGGACTTCCAGAGATACGCAGTATTTT.

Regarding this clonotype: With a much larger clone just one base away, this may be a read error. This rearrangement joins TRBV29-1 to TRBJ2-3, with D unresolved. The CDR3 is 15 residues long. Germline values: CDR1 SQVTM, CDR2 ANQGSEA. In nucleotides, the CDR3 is TGCAGCGTTGGGGGTTTAGCAGGTCCGCGAGATACGCTGTATTTT. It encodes CSVGGLAGPRDTLYF.

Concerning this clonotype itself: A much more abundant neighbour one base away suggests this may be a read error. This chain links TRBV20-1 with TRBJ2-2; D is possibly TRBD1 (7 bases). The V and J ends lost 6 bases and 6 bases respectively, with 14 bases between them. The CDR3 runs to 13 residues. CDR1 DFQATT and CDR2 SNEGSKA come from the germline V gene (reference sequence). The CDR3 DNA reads TGCAGTGCGCGGACAGGAGGGGCCGGGGAGCTGTTTTTT. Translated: CSARTGGAGELFF.

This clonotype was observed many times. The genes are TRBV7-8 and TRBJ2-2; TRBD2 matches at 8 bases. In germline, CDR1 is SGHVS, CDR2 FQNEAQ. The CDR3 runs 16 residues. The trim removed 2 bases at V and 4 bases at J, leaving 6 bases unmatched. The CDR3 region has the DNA TGTGCCAGCAGCTTAATTAGCGGGGAAGCCACCGGGGAGCTGTTTTTT. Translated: CASSLISGEATGELFF.

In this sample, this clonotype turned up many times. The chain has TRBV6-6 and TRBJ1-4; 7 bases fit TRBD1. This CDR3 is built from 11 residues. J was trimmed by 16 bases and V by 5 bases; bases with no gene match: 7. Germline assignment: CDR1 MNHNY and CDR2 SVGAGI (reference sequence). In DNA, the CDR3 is TGTGCCAGCAGTCAGAGACAGGGTCAGTTTTTT. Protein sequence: CASSQRQGQFF.

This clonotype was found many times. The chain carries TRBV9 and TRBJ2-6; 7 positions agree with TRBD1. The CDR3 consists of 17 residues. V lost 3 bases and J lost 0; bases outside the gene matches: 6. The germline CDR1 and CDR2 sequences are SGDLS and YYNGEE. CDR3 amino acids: CASSAADRVSGANVLTF. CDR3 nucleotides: TGTGCCAGCAGCGCCGCTGACAGGGTCTCTGGGGCCAACGTCCTGACTTTC.

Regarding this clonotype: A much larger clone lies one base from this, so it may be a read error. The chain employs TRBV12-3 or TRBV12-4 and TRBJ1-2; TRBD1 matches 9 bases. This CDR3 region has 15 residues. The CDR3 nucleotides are TGTGCCAGCAGTAAACAGGGGGCAGGCAACTATGGCTACAACTTC. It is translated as CASSKQGAGNYGYNF.

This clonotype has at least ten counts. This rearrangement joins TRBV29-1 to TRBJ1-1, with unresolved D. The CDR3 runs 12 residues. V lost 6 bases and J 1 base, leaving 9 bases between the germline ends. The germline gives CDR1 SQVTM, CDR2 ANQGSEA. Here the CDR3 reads CSVSPANTEAFF. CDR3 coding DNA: TGCAGCGTCTCCCCCGCGAACACTGAAGCTTTCTTT.

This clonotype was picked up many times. The CDR3 is CASTYDGENTGELFF. Written as DNA, the CDR3 is TGTGCCAGCACCTATGACGGAGAGAACACCGGGGAGCTGTTTTTT. The V call is TRBV6-2 or TRBV6-3, the J call TRBJ2-2; D gene ambiguous. Germline CDR1 is MNHEY and CDR2 is SVGEGT. CDR3 length: 15 residues. The V gene lost 7 bases and the J gene lost 1 base, with 13 bases spanning the gap.

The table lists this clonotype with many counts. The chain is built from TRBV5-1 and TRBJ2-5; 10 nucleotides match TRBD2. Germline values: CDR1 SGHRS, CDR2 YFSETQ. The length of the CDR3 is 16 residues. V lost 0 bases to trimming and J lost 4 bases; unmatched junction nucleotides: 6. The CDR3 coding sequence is TGCGCCAGCAGCTTGGAGGCTAGCGGGGGCATAGAGACCCAGTACTTC. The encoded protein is CASSLEASGGIETQYF.